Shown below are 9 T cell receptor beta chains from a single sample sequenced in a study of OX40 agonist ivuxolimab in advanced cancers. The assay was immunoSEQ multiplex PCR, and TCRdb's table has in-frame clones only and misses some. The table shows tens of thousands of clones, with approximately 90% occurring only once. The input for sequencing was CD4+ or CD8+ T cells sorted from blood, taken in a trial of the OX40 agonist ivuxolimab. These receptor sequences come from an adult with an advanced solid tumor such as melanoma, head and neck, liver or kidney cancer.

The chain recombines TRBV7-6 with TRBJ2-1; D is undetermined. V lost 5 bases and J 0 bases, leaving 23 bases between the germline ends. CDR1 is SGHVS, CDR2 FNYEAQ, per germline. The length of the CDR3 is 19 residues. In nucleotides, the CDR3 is TGTGCCAGCAGCCTAAAAGACCCCCTCGCGCTCAGCTCCTACAATGAGCAGTTCTTC. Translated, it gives CASSLKDPLALSSYNEQFF.

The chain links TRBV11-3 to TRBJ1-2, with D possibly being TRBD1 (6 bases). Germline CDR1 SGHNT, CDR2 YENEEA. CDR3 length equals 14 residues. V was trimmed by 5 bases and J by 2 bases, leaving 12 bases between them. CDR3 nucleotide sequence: TGTGCCAGCAGCGACAGGTTGTACAACTATGGCTACACCTTC. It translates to CASSDRLYNYGYTF.

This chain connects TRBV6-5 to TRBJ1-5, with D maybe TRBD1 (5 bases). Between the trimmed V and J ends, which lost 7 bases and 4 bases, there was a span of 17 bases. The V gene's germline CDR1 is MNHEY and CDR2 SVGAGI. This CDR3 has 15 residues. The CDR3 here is CASTFAGGENQPQHF. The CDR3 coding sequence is TGTGCCAGCACCTTCGCGGGAGGGGAGAATCAGCCCCAGCATTTT.

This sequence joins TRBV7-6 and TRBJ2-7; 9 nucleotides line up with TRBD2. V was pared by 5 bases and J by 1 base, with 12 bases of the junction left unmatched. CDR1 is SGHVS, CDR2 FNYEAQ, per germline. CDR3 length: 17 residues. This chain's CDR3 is CASSPPLGSGGSYEQYF. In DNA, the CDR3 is TGTGCCAGCAGCCCCCCCCTGGGGAGCGGGGGGTCCTACGAGCAGTACTTC.

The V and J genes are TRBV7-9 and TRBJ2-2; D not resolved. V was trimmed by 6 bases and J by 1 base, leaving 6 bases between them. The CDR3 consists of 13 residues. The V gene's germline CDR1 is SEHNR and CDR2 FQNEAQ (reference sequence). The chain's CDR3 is CASRSVNTGELFF. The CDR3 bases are TGTGCCAGCAGGTCTGTGAACACCGGGGAGCTGTTTTTT.

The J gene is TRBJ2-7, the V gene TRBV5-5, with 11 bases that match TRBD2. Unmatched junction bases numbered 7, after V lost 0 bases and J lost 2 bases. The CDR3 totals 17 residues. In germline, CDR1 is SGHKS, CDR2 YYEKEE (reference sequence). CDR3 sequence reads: CASSLVLAGGIPYEQYF. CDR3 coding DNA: TGTGCCAGCAGCTTGGTTTTAGCGGGAGGGATACCCTACGAGCAGTACTTC.

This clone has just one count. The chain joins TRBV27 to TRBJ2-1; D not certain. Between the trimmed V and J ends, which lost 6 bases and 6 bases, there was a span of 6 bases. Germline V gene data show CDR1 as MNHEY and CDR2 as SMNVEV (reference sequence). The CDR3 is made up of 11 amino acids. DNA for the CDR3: TGTGCCAGCAGCAATGTCAATGAGCAGTTCTTC. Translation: CASSNVNEQFF.

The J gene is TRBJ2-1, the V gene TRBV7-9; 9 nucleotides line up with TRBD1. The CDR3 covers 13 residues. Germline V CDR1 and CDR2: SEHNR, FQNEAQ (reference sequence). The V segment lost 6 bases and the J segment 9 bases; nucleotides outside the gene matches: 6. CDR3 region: CASRGTGPGEQFF. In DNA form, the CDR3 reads TGTGCCAGCAGGGGGACAGGGCCGGGTGAGCAGTTCTTC.

CDR3 loop: CASSFLGSYEQYF. The CDR3 DNA is TGTGCCAGCAGCTTTCTGGGGTCCTACGAGCAGTACTTC. This chain links TRBV13 with TRBJ2-7; no firm D call. The CDR3 is 13 residues long. V was clipped by 3 bases and J by 1 base, with 7 bases between them. The germline CDR1 and CDR2 sequences are PRHDT and FYEKMQ (reference sequence).